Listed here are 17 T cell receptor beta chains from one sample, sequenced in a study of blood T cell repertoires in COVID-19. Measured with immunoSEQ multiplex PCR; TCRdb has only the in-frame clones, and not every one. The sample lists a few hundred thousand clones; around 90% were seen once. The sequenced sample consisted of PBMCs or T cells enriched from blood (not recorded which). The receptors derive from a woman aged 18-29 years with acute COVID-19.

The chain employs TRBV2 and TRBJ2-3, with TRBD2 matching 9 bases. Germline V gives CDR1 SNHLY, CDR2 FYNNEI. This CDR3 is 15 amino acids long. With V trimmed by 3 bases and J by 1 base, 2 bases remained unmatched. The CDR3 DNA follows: TGTGCCAGCAGTGAGACTAGCGGTGGCACAGATACGCAGTATTTT. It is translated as CASSETSGGTDTQYF.

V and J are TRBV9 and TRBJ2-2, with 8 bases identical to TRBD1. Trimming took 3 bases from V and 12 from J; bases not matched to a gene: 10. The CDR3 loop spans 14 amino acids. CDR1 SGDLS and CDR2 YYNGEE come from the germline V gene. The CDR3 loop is CASSAPDRGVKLFF. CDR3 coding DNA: TGTGCCAGCAGCGCACCCGACAGGGGCGTAAAGCTGTTTTTT.

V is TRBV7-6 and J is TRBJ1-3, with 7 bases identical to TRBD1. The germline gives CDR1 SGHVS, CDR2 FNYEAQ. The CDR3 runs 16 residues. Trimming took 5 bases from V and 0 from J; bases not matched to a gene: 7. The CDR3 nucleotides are TGTGCCAGCAGCGGAGGGACAGACGGCTCTGGAAACACCATATATTTT. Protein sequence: CASSGGTDGSGNTIYF.

CDR3 DNA sequence: TGTGCCAGCAGCCGTTTCAGAGATGTGGGCATGCTTATGAACACTGAAGCTTTCTTT. It translates to CASSRFRDVGMLMNTEAFF. V and J are TRBV3-1 (or the pseudogene TRBV3-2) and TRBJ1-1; D unclear. Germline assignment: CDR1 LGHDT and CDR2 YNNKEL (reference sequence). Trimming removed 4 bases at V and 0 bases at J, with 24 bases between. This CDR3 has 19 residues.

The CDR3 here is CASRWDRANYGYTF. The CDR3 DNA is TGCGCCAGCAGATGGGACAGGGCTAACTATGGCTACACCTTC. The chain carries TRBV5-1 and TRBJ1-2, with 9 bases lining up with TRBD1. Germline trimming cut 5 bases from V and 0 bases from J; bases unmatched to any gene: 2. The CDR3 is 14 amino acids. CDR1 SGHRS and CDR2 YFSETQ come from the germline V gene.

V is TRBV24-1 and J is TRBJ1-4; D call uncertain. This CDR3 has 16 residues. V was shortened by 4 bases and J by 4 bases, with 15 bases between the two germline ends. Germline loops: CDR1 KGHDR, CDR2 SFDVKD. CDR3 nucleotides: TGTGCCACCAGTGAGGACGAGGGCCGATATAATGAAAAACTGTTTTTT. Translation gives CATSEDEGRYNEKLFF.

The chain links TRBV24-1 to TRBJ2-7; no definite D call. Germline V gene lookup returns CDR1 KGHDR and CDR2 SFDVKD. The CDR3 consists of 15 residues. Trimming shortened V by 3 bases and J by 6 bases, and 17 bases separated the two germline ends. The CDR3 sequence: CATSDGERSYGEQYF. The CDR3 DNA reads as TGTGCCACCAGTGATGGAGAGAGAAGTTACGGCGAGCAGTACTTC.

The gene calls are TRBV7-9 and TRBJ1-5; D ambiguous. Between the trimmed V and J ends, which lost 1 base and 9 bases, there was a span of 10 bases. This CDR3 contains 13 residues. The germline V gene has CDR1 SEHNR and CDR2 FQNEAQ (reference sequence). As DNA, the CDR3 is TGTGCCAGCAGCTTAGGCGAGGGAAGGCCCCAGCATTTT. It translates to CASSLGEGRPQHF.

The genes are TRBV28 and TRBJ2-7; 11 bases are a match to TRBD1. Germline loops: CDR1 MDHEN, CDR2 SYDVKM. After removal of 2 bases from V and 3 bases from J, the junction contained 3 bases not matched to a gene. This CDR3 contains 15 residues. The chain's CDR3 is CASSLGGTGGYEQYF. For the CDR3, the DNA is TGTGCCAGCAGTTTAGGAGGGACAGGGGGCTACGAGCAGTACTTC. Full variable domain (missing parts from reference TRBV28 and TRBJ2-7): DVKVTQSSRYLVKRTGEKVFLECVQDMDHENMFWYRQDPGLGLRLIYFSYDVKMKEKGDIPEGYSVSREKKERFSLILESASTNQTSMYLCASSLGGTGGYEQYFGPGTRLTVT.

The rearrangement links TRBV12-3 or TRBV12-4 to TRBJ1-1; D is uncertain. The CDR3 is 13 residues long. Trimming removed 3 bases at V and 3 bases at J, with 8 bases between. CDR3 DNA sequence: TGTGCCAGCAGTTTCGGTGTGGACACTGAAGCTTTCTTT. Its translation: CASSFGVDTEAFF.

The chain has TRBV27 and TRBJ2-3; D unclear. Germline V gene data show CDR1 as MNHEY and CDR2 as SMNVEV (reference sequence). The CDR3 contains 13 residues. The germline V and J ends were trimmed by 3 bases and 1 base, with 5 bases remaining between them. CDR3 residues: CASSFPGTDTQYF. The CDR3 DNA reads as TGTGCCAGCAGTTTCCCGGGCACAGATACGCAGTATTTT.

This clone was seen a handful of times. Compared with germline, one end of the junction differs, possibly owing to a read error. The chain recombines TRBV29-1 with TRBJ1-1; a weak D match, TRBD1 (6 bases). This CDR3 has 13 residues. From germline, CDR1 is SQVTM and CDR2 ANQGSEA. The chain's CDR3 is CSLERTANTEAFF. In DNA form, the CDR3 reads TGCAGCCTTGAGAGGACAGCCAACACTGAAGCTTTCTTT.

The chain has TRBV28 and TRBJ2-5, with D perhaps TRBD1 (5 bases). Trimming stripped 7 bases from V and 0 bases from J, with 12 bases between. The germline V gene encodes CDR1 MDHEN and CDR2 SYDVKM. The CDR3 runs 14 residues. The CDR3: CASNLPGNQETQYF. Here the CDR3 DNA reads TGTGCCAGCAACCTACCAGGGAACCAAGAGACCCAGTACTTC. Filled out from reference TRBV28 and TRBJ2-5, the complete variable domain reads DVKVTQSSRYLVKRTGEKVFLECVQDMDHENMFWYRQDPGLGLRLIYFSYDVKMKEKGDIPEGYSVSREKKERFSLILESASTNQTSMYLCASNLPGNQETQYFGPGTRLLVL.

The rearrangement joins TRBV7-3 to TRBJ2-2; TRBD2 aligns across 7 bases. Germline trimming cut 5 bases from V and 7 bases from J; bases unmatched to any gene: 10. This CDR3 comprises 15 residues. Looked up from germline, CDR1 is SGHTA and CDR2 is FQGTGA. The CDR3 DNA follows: TGTGCCAGCAGCAAACTGGGGGAGGGCGTCGGGGAGCTGTTTTTT. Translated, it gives CASSKLGEGVGELFF.

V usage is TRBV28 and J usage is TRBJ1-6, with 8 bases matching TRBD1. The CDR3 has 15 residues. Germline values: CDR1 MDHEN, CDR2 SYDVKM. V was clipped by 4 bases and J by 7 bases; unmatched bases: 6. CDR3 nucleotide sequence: TGTGCCAGCAGTTCCCAGGGGGCCTCGAATTCACCCCTCCACTTT. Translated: CASSSQGASNSPLHF. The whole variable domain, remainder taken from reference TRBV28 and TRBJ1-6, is DVKVTQSSRYLVKRTGEKVFLECVQDMDHENMFWYRQDPGLGLRLIYFSYDVKMKEKGDIPEGYSVSREKKERFSLILESASTNQTSMYLCASSSQGASNSPLHFGNGTRLTVT.

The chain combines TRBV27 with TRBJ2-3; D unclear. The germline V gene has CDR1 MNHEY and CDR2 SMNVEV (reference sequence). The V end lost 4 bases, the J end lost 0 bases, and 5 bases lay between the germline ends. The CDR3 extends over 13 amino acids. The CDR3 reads CASSYLSTDTQYF. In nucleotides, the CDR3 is TGTGCCAGCAGTTATCTAAGCACAGATACGCAGTATTTT.

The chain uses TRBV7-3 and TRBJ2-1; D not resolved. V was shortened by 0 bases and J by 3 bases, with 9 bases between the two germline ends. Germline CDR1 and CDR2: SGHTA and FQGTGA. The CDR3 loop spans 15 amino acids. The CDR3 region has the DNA TGTGCCAGCAGCTTAACCACTACTGGCTACAATGAGCAGTTCTTC. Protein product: CASSLTTTGYNEQFF.